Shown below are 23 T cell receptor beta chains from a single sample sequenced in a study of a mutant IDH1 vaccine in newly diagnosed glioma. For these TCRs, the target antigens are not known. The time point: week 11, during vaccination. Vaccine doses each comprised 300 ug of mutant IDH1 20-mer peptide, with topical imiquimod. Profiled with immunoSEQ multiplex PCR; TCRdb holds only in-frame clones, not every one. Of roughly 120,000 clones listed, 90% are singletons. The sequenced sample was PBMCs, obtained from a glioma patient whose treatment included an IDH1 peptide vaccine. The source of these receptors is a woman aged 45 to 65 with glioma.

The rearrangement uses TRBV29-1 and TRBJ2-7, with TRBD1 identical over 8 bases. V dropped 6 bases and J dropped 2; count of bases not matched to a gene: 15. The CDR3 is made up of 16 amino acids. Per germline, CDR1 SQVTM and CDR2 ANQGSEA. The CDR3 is CSVPLGPGQGAYEQYF. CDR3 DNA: TGCAGCGTGCCCTTGGGACCCGGACAGGGCGCCTACGAGCAGTACTTC.

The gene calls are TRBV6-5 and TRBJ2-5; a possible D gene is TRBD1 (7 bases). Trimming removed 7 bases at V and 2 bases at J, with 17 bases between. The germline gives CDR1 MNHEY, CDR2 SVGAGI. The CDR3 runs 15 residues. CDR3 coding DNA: TGTGCCAGCACCCTAACCGGGGGACAGCAAGAGACCCAGTACTTC. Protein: CASTLTGGQQETQYF.

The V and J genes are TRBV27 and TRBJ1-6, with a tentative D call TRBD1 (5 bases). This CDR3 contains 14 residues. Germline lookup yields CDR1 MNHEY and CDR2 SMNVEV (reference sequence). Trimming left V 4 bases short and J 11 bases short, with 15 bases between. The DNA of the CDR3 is TGTGCCAGCAGTTATCAGGCCGGGACCCCACCCCTCCACTTT. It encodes CASSYQAGTPPLHF.

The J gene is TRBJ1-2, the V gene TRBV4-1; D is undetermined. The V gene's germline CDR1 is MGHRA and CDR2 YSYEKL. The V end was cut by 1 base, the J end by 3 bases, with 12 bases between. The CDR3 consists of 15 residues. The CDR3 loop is CASSQVYGNDYGYTF. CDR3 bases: TGCGCCAGCAGCCAAGTATACGGTAATGACTATGGCTACACCTTC.

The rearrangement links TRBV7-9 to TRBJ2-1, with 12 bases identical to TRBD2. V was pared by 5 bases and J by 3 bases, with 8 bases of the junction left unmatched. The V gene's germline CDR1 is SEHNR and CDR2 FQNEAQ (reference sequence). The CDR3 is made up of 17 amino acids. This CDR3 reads CASSPLAGGHLYNEQFF. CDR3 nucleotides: TGTGCCAGCAGCCCCCTAGCGGGAGGGCACCTCTACAATGAGCAGTTCTTC.

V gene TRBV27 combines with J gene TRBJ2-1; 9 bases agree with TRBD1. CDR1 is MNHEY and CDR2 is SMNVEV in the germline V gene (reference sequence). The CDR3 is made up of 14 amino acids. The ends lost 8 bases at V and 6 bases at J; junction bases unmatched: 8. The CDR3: CASSFGQGRNEQFF. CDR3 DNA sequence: TGTGCCAGCTCCTTCGGACAGGGGCGCAATGAGCAGTTCTTC.

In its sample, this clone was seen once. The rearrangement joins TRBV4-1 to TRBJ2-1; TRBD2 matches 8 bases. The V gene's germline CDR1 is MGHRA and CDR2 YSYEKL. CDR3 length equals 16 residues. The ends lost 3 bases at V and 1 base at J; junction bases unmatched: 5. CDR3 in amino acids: CASSHGREVSYNEQFF. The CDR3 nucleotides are TGCGCCAGCAGCCATGGGCGGGAGGTTTCCTACAATGAGCAGTTCTTC.

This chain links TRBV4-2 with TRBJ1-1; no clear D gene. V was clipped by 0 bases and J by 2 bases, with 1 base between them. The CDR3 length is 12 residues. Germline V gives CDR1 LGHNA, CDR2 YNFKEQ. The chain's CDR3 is CASSQENTEAFF. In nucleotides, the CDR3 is TGTGCCAGCAGCCAAGAAAACACTGAAGCTTTCTTT.

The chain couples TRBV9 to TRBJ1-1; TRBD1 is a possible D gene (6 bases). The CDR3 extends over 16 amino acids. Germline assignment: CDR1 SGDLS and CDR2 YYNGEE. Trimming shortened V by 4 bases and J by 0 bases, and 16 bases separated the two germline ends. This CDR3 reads CASSKQGANMNTEAFF. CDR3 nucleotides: TGTGCCAGCAGCAAACAGGGAGCCAACATGAACACTGAAGCTTTCTTT. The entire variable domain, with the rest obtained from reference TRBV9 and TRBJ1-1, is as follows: DSGVTQTPKHLITATGQRVTLRCSPRSGDLSVYWYQQSLDQGLQFLIQYYNGEERAKGNILERFSAQQFPDLHSELNLSSLELGDSALYFCASSKQGANMNTEAFFGQGTRLTVV.

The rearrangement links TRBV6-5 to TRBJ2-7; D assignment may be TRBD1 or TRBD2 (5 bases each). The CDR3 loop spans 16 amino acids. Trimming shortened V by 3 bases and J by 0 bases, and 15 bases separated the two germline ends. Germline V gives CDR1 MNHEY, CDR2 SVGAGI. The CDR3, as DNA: TGTGCCAGCAGTTATAATACCGGGACCGTCTCCTACGAGCAGTACTTC. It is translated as CASSYNTGTVSYEQYF.

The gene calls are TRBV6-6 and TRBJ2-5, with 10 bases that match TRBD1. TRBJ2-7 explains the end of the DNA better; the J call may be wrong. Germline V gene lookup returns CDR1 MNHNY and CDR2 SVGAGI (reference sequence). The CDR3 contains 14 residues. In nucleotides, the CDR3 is TGTGCCAGCAGCCGCCCGGGACAGGGGACCGAGCAGTACTTC. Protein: CASSRPGQGTEQYF.

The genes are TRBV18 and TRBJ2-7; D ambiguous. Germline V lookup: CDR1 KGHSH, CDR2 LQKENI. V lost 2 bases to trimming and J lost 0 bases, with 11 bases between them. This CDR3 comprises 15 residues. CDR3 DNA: TGTGCCAGCTCACCATTAGGTAGGAGCTCCTACGAGCAGTACTTC. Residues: CASSPLGRSSYEQYF.

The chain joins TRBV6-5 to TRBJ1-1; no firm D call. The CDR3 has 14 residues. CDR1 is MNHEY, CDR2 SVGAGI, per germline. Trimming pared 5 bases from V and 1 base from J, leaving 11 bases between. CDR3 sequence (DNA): TGTGCCAGCAGTGACGTACGTCCGAACACTGAAGCTTTCTTT. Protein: CASSDVRPNTEAFF.

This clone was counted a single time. The CDR3 here is CASSPPYRDRHEQFF. DNA for the CDR3: TGTGCCAGCTCACCACCGTACCGGGACAGACATGAGCAGTTCTTC. The chain joins TRBV18 to TRBJ2-1; TRBD1 matches 7 bases. The CDR3 contains 15 residues. With 0 bases clipped from V and 8 bases from J, the junction kept 7 bases outside the gene matches. CDR1 is KGHSH and CDR2 is LQKENI in the germline V gene.

CDR3 in DNA: TGTGCCAGCAGCGTAGGGACAGCGAACACTGAAGCTTTCTTT. Translation: CASSVGTANTEAFF. This chain joins TRBV9 and TRBJ1-1; D may be TRBD1 (6 bases). The germline CDR1 and CDR2 sequences are SGDLS and YYNGEE. V was trimmed by 0 bases and J by 1 base, leaving 7 bases between them. CDR3 length: 14 residues.

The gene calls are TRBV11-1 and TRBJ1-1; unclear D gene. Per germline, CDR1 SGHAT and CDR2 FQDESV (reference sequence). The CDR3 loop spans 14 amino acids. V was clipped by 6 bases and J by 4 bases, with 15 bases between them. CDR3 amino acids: CASSSYRGSTEAFF. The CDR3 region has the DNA TGTGCCAGCAGTTCCTACCGGGGTTCCACTGAAGCTTTCTTT. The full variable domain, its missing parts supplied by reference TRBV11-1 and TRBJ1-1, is EAEVAQSPRYKITEKSQAVAFWCDPISGHATLYWYRQILGQGPELLVQFQDESVVDDSQLPKDRFSAERLKGVDSTLKIQPAELGDSAMYLCASSSYRGSTEAFFGQGTRLTVV.

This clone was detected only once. Written as DNA, the CDR3 is TGTGCCAGCAGTTTCAGGGGGGATACGCAGTATTTT. It is translated as CASSFRGDTQYF. This chain connects TRBV27 to TRBJ2-3; TRBD1 matches 7 bases. The CDR3 is 12 amino acids. V was pared by 3 bases and J by 6 bases, with 0 bases of the junction left unmatched. Germline V gene sequence: CDR1 MNHEY, CDR2 SMNVEV (reference sequence).

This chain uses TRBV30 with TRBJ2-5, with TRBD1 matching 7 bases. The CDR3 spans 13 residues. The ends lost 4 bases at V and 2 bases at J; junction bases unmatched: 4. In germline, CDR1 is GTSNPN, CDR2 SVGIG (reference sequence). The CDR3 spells CAWTRQGQETQYF. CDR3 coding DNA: TGTGCCTGGACCCGACAGGGACAAGAGACCCAGTACTTC.

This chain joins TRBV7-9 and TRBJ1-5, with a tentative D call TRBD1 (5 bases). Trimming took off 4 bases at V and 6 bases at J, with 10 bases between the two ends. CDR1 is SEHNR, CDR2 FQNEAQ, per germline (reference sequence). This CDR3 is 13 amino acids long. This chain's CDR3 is CASSSGHRQPQHF. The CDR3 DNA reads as TGTGCCAGCAGCTCCGGACACCGTCAGCCCCAGCATTTT. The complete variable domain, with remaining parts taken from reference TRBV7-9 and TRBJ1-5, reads DTGVSQNPRHKITKRGQNVTFRCDPISEHNRLYWYRQTLGQGPEFLTYFQNEAQLEKSRLLSDRFSAERPKGSFSTLEIQRTEQGDSAMYLCASSSGHRQPQHFGDGTRLSIL.

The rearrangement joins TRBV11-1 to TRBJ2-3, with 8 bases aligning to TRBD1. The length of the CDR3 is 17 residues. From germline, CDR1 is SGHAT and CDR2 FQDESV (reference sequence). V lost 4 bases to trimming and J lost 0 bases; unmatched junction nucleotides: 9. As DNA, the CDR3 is TGTGCCAGCAGCTCCAGGGGGCGAGACCCTAGCACAGATACGCAGTATTTT. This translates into CASSSRGRDPSTDTQYF.

CDR3 in DNA: TGTGCCAGCAGTTTATTAGCGGGAGGGCCTGTAGATACGCAGTATTTT. Its translation: CASSLLAGGPVDTQYF. The genes are TRBV27 and TRBJ2-3; TRBD2 aligns across 11 bases. J gave up 5 bases and V 1 base, and 5 bases lay outside the gene matches. The CDR3 is 16 amino acids. CDR1 is MNHEY, CDR2 SMNVEV, per germline (reference sequence).

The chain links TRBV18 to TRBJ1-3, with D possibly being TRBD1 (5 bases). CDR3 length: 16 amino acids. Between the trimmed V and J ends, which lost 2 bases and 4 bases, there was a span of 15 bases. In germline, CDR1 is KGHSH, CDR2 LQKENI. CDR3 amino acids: CASSPAGQGGGNTIYF. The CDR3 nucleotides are TGTGCCAGCTCACCAGCAGGACAAGGCGGAGGAAACACCATATATTTT.

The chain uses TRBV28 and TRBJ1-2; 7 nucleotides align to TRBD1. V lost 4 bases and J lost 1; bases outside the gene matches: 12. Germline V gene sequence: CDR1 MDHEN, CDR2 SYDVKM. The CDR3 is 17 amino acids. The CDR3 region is CASSSHVGTDHNYGYTF. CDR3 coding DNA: TGTGCCAGCAGTTCCCATGTCGGGACAGACCATAACTATGGCTACACCTTC.